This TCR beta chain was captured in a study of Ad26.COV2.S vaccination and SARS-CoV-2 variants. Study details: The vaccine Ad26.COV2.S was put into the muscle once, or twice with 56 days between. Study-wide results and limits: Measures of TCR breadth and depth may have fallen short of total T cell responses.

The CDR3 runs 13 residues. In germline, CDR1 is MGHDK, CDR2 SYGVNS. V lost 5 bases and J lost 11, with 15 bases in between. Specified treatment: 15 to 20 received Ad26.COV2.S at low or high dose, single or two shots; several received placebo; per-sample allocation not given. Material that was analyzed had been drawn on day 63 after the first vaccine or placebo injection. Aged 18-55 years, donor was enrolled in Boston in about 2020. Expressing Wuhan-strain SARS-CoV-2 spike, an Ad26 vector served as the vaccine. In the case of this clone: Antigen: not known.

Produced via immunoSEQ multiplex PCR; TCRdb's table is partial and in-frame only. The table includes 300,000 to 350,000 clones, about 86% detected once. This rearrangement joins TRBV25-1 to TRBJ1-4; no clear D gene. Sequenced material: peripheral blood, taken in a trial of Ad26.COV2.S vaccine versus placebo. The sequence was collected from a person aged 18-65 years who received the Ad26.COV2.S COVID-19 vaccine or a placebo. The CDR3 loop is CASSKEGERKLFF. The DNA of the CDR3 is TGTGCCAGCAGTAAGGAAGGCGAAAGGAAACTGTTTTTT.